The 23 T cell receptor beta chains below were found in one sample sequenced in a study of blood T cell repertoires in COVID-19. The method was immunoSEQ multiplex PCR; TCRdb's version includes in-frame clones alone and lacks a portion of them. The data show 200,000 to 250,000 clones, roughly 84% seen once. Sequenced sample: peripheral blood. Receptor source: an elderly woman with acute or convalescent COVID-19.

This clone was seen once. This rearrangement joins TRBV18 to TRBJ1-1, with D perhaps matching TRBD1 (5 bases). Trimming took off 2 bases at V and 8 bases at J, with 9 bases between the two ends. The CDR3 contains 12 residues. Germline lookup yields CDR1 KGHSH and CDR2 LQKENI. The CDR3 bases are TGTGCCAGCTCACCAGACAGCCCCGAAGCTTTCTTT. As protein: CASSPDSPEAFF.

CDR3 in DNA: TGTGCCATCAGTGAGTCCGGGGTTGTGGATCAGCCCCAGCATTTT. Its protein product is CAISESGVVDQPQHF. This sequence joins TRBV10-3 and TRBJ1-5; D unresolved. The CDR3 has 15 residues. V shed 0 bases and J shed 5 bases, with 11 bases lying between them. Germline CDR1 ENHRY, CDR2 SYGVKD.

Only one count was recorded for this clone. The chain is built from TRBV3-1 (or the pseudogene TRBV3-2) and TRBJ1-1, with 7 bases aligning to TRBD1. Germline V gives CDR1 LGHDT, CDR2 YNNKEL (reference sequence). There are 15 residues in the CDR3. The V segment lost 3 bases and the J segment 5 bases; nucleotides outside the gene matches: 9. CDR3 loop: CASSHENRGRTEAFF. The CDR3 bases are TGTGCCAGCAGCCATGAAAACAGGGGTCGGACTGAAGCTTTCTTT.

The chain has TRBV3-1 (or the pseudogene TRBV3-2) and TRBJ1-4; unclear D gene. The CDR3 contains 17 residues. Germline-derived CDR1 and CDR2 are LGHDT and YNNKEL (reference sequence). With 4 bases removed from V and 1 base from J, the gap between germline ends came to 16 bases. The CDR3 loop reads CASSPPGGLGTNEKLFF. CDR3 DNA sequence: TGTGCCAGCAGCCCCCCCGGAGGGCTGGGAACTAATGAAAAACTGTTTTTT.

The V and J genes are TRBV19 and TRBJ2-2, with D perhaps matching TRBD1 (6 bases). The ends were cut back, 6 bases at V and 5 bases at J, with 10 bases in the middle. The CDR3 runs 13 residues. CDR1 and CDR2 (germline): LNHDA, SQIVND (reference sequence). CDR3 nucleotide sequence: TGTGCCAGTAGCAACCAGGGGACCGGGGAGCTGTTTTTT. Translating gives CASSNQGTGELFF.

As regards this clone: At one end, the junction sequence differs from germline, possibly due to a read error. The V gene is TRBV2, the J gene TRBJ2-1, with D unclear. There are 14 residues in the CDR3. Germline V gene sequence: CDR1 SNHLY, CDR2 FYNNEI. The CDR3 loop is CASIEELLYNEQFF. CDR3 bases: TGTGCCAGCATTGAAGAGCTCCTCTACAATGAGCAGTTCTTC.

The chain carries TRBV10-2 and TRBJ1-1; D uncertain. Trimming shortened V by 5 bases and J by 4 bases, and 8 bases separated the two germline ends. CDR1 and CDR2 from the germline V gene are WSHSY and SAAADI. The CDR3 is 12 amino acids. CDR3 in amino acids: CASSSGGTEAFF. The CDR3 region has the DNA TGCGCCAGCAGTTCGGGAGGCACTGAAGCTTTCTTT.

This rearrangement joins TRBV15 to TRBJ2-4; D not resolved. V was cut by 0 bases and J by 1 base, with 7 bases left in between. Germline V gene data show CDR1 as LNHNV and CDR2 as YYDKDF (reference sequence). The CDR3 length is 15 residues. CDR3 amino acids: CATSREGVAKNIQYF. In DNA form, the CDR3 reads TGTGCCACCAGCAGAGAAGGAGTTGCCAAAAACATTCAGTACTTC.

The chain is built from TRBV19 and TRBJ2-5; 7 positions agree with TRBD1. This CDR3 region has 13 residues. CDR1 is LNHDA and CDR2 is SQIVND in the germline V gene (reference sequence). Trimming cost V 5 bases and J 2 bases; bases outside gene matches: 2. The CDR3 DNA reads as TGTGCCAGTAGTCCGGGACAGCAAGAGACCCAGTACTTC. Translation gives CASSPGQQETQYF.

Comments on this clone: Mismatch with germline at one junction end may stem from a read error. The rearrangement links TRBV3-1 (or the pseudogene TRBV3-2) to TRBJ2-7; D gene ambiguous. Germline values: CDR1 LGHDT, CDR2 YNNKEL (reference sequence). This CDR3 is 13 amino acids long. CDR3 coding DNA: TGTGCCAGCAGCCAAGTGGTCACCTACGGGCAGTACTTC. Translation: CASSQVVTYGQYF.

This chain connects TRBV11-2 to TRBJ1-2, with no clear D. The CDR3 is 14 amino acids. The germline V and J ends were trimmed by 1 base and 8 bases, with 14 bases remaining between them. Per germline, CDR1 SGHAT and CDR2 FQNNGV. The CDR3 DNA reads as TGTGCCAGCAGCTTAGGGGTCCCGGGAGAGGGCTACACCTTC. Its protein is CASSLGVPGEGYTF.

V usage is TRBV7-9 and J usage is TRBJ2-7; no reliable D call. CDR1 is SEHNR, CDR2 FQNEAQ, per germline (reference sequence). This CDR3 contains 14 residues. Trimming took off 6 bases at V and 0 bases at J, with 12 bases between the two ends. The CDR3 loop reads CASRPEQSSYEQYF. CDR3 in DNA: TGTGCCAGCAGACCGGAACAGAGCTCCTACGAGCAGTACTTC.

About this clone itself: A junction end diverges from the germline sequence, so it may reflect a read error. V is TRBV15 and J is TRBJ1-1; TRBD1 matches at 8 bases. CDR1 and CDR2 (germline): LNHNV, YYDKDF (reference sequence). This CDR3 contains 14 residues. The CDR3 DNA reads as TGTGCCACCAGCAGAGGACAGGGGAACGCTGAAGCTTTCTTT. Translating gives CATSRGQGNAEAFF.

The chain links TRBV7-9 to TRBJ1-2, with D perhaps TRBD1 (5 bases). The CDR3 runs 13 residues. V lost 5 bases and J lost 8, with 15 bases in between. From germline, CDR1 is SEHNR and CDR2 FQNEAQ (reference sequence). CDR3 bases: TGTGCCAGCAGCCCAGGGAGGGCAGGGGGCTACACCTTC. Protein product: CASSPGRAGGYTF.

V usage is TRBV4-3 and J usage is TRBJ1-1, with D maybe TRBD1 (5 bases). Germline CDR1 and CDR2: LGHNA and YSLEER. The germline V and J ends were trimmed by 0 bases and 4 bases, with 12 bases remaining between them. This CDR3 spans 15 amino acids. The CDR3, as DNA: TGCGCCAGCAGCCAAGATACCAGGGTGGGCACTGAAGCTTTCTTT. It codes for CASSQDTRVGTEAFF.

The chain joins TRBV24-1 to TRBJ2-3; TRBD2 aligns across 9 bases. V dropped 10 bases and J dropped 3; count of bases not matched to a gene: 4. Germline CDR1 reads KGHDR; CDR2 reads SFDVKD. CDR3 size: 13 residues. The CDR3 spells CATAGGATDTQYF. The CDR3 DNA sequence: TGTGCCACGGCGGGGGGGGCAACAGATACGCAGTATTTT.

The chain couples TRBV5-6 to TRBJ1-2; weak D call: TRBD1 (5 bases). The CDR3 is 12 residues long. The germline gives CDR1 SGHDT, CDR2 YYEEEE. With 4 bases removed from V and 4 bases from J, the gap between germline ends came to 8 bases. CDR3 sequence: CASSLDSYGYTF. In DNA, the CDR3 is TGTGCCAGCAGCCTTGACAGCTATGGCTACACCTTC.

This clone was observed a few times. The chain joins TRBV6-5 to TRBJ2-2; 9 bases match TRBD1. The CDR3 contains 14 residues. Per the germline V gene, CDR1 is MNHEY and CDR2 is SVGAGI. V lost 4 bases to trimming and J lost 5 bases; unmatched junction nucleotides: 2. The CDR3 loop is CASSWDRETGELFF. The CDR3 DNA reads TGTGCCAGCAGTTGGGACAGGGAAACCGGGGAGCTGTTTTTT.

The chain couples TRBV7-8 to TRBJ2-1; the D gene is possibly TRBD2 (5 bases). The CDR3 consists of 15 residues. The germline V and J ends were trimmed by 1 base and 12 bases, with 19 bases remaining between them. CDR1 and CDR2 (germline): SGHVS, FQNEAQ. CDR3 nucleotides: TGTGCCAGCAGCTTAGTTTGGGCTAGCCCCTCTAGGCAGTTCTTC. Translating gives CASSLVWASPSRQFF.

This clone was detected a few times. J is TRBJ1-5 and V is TRBV6-2 or TRBV6-3; a weak D match, TRBD1 (5 bases). Germline CDR1 and CDR2: MNHEY and SVGEGT. CDR3 length: 15 residues. V was trimmed by 5 bases and J by 1 base, leaving 12 bases between them. The CDR3 loop reads CASSGWAGSNQPQHF. The CDR3 DNA sequence: TGTGCCAGCAGTGGGTGGGCAGGGAGCAATCAGCCCCAGCATTTT.

V and J are TRBV25-1 and TRBJ1-2; no clear D gene. CDR1 MGHDK and CDR2 SYGVNS come from the germline V gene. CDR3 length: 13 amino acids. The ends were cut back, 1 base at V and 1 base at J, with 4 bases in the middle. Here the CDR3 DNA reads TGTGCCAGCAGTGAATCCTATAACTATGGCTACACCTTC. Translating it yields CASSESYNYGYTF.

J is TRBJ1-1 and V is TRBV28, with D perhaps TRBD1 (5 bases). In germline, CDR1 is MDHEN, CDR2 SYDVKM. This CDR3 region has 11 residues. CDR3: CLCGTGTEAFF. Written as DNA, the CDR3 is TGTCTCTGCGGGACGGGTACTGAAGCTTTCTTT.

A remark on this clone: Other DNA sequences in this specimen translate into the identical CDR3. This sequence joins TRBV7-9 and TRBJ1-5; D perhaps matches TRBD1 (5 bases). The CDR3 consists of 15 residues. The V end was cut by 1 base, the J end by 4 bases, with 11 bases between. In germline, CDR1 is SEHNR, CDR2 FQNEAQ (reference sequence). The DNA for the CDR3 is TGTGCCAGCAGCTTAGACGGCCAGGGAAATCAGCCCCAGCATTTT. The encoded protein is CASSLDGQGNQPQHF.